A selection of T cell receptor beta chains follows, all from one sample in a study of blood T cells in healthy people across ages. TCRdb reanalysed the 5' RACE reads using MiXCR and keeps one entry per CDR3 protein. The sample yields about 1,600,000 distinct CDR3 sequences, 42% seen once. Sequencing input: blood. Receptors were obtained from a woman under 30 in good health. Both conserved end residues are part of each CDR3. Fields, in order: V gene, D gene, clone size, J gene, CDR3 protein, CDR3 DNA. A D gene is named only where the DNA matches it firmly. Not all rows give a size; the values are once, few, many and, for expanded clones, a class.

V gene: TRBV9; D gene: TRBD2; clone size: few; J gene: TRBJ2-7; CDR3 protein: CASSATLAGEYEQYF; CDR3 DNA: TGTGCCAGCAGCGCGACCCTAGCGGGGGAATACGAGCAGTACTTC
V gene: TRBV5-5; D gene: TRBD2; clone size: few; J gene: TRBJ2-1; CDR3 protein: CASSLLSSGGYNEQFF; CDR3 DNA: TGTGCCAGCAGCTTGCTGTCCAGCGGGGGTTACAATGAGCAGTTCTTC
V gene: TRBV9; D gene: TRBD1; clone size: -; J gene: TRBJ1-2; CDR3 protein: CASSARDRGSSGYTF; CDR3 DNA: TGTGCCAGCAGCGCGAGGGACAGGGGGTCCTCTGGCTACACCTTC
V gene: TRBV29-1; D gene: TRBD2; clone size: -; J gene: TRBJ2-5; CDR3 protein: CSVVAGGRKLSNEQYF; CDR3 DNA: TGCAGCGTTGTTGCGGGGGGCAGGAAATTAAGCAATGAGCAGTACTTC
V gene: TRBV13; D gene: TRBD1; clone size: few; J gene: TRBJ1-2; CDR3 protein: CASSSQGSQLLANYGYTF; CDR3 DNA: TGTGCCAGCAGCTCACAGGGGAGTCAGCTTCTAGCTAACTATGGCTACACCTTC
V gene: TRBV20-1; D gene: -; clone size: -; J gene: TRBJ2-5; CDR3 protein: CSARGGTAVETQYF; CDR3 DNA: TGCAGTGCTAGAGGGGGAACCGCGGTGGAGACCCAGTACTTC
V gene: TRBV10-3; D gene: TRBD2; clone size: -; J gene: TRBJ2-1; CDR3 protein: CAISLAGERNEQFF; CDR3 DNA: TGTGCCATCAGTTTAGCGGGAGAACGGAATGAGCAGTTCTTC
V gene: TRBV25-1; D gene: -; clone size: few; J gene: TRBJ2-5; CDR3 protein: CASNPTDQETQYF; CDR3 DNA: TGTGCCAGCAATCCGACGGACCAAGAGACCCAGTACTTC
V gene: TRBV20-1; D gene: TRBD1; clone size: few; J gene: TRBJ1-1; CDR3 protein: CSAGSRDRGVGTEAFF; CDR3 DNA: TGCAGTGCTGGGTCCCGGGACAGGGGCGTCGGGACTGAAGCTTTCTTT
V gene: TRBV12-3/TRBV12-4; D gene: -; clone size: few; J gene: TRBJ1-1; CDR3 protein: CASTRGQGNTEAFF; CDR3 DNA: TGTGCCAGCACCCGTGGTCAGGGAAACACTGAAGCTTTCTTT
V gene: TRBV12-3/TRBV12-4; D gene: -; clone size: -; J gene: TRBJ1-5; CDR3 protein: CASSLGGGVAQPQHF; CDR3 DNA: TGTGCCAGCAGTTTGGGGGGAGGGGTAGCCCAGCCCCAGCATTTT
V gene: TRBV12-3/TRBV12-4; D gene: -; clone size: few; J gene: TRBJ2-3; CDR3 protein: CASSPGDGSTDTQYF; CDR3 DNA: TGTGCCAGCAGTCCGGGGGACGGCAGCACAGATACGCAGTATTTT
V gene: TRBV7-2; D gene: -; clone size: -; J gene: TRBJ2-1; CDR3 protein: CASSLTLAANEQFF; CDR3 DNA: TGTGCCAGCAGCTTAACCTTAGCGGCCAATGAGCAGTTCTTC
V gene: TRBV28; D gene: TRBD1; clone size: -; J gene: TRBJ1-1; CDR3 protein: CASSFGDRAYSEAFF; CDR3 DNA: TGTGCCAGCAGTTTCGGGGACAGGGCTTACTCTGAAGCTTTCTTT
V gene: TRBV3-1; D gene: -; clone size: few; J gene: TRBJ2-7; CDR3 protein: CASSQVEGDFKGEQYF; CDR3 DNA: TGTGCCAGCAGCCAAGTCGAGGGAGATTTCAAAGGCGAGCAGTACTTC
V gene: TRBV6-6; D gene: -; clone size: few; J gene: TRBJ2-7; CDR3 protein: CASTLVRGPYEQYF; CDR3 DNA: TGTGCCAGCACCCTCGTGAGGGGACCCTACGAGCAGTACTTC
V gene: TRBV15; D gene: -; clone size: few; J gene: TRBJ2-2; CDR3 protein: CATSRDPQGTNTGELFF; CDR3 DNA: TGTGCCACCAGCAGAGATCCACAGGGTACGAACACCGGGGAGCTGTTTTTT
V gene: TRBV12-3/TRBV12-4; D gene: TRBD2; clone size: -; J gene: TRBJ2-1; CDR3 protein: CASSWVAGGMGEQFF; CDR3 DNA: TGTGCCAGCAGCTGGGTAGCGGGAGGTATGGGTGAGCAGTTCTTC
V gene: TRBV12-3/TRBV12-4; D gene: TRBD1; clone size: -; J gene: TRBJ2-1; CDR3 protein: CASSSRGYNEQFF; CDR3 DNA: TGTGCCAGCAGTTCCAGGGGGTACAATGAGCAGTTCTTC
V gene: TRBV20-1; D gene: TRBD1; clone size: few; J gene: TRBJ2-5; CDR3 protein: CSARVGGQGVETQYF; CDR3 DNA: TGCAGTGCTAGAGTCGGGGGACAGGGCGTTGAGACCCAGTACTTC
V gene: TRBV15; D gene: TRBD2; clone size: few; J gene: TRBJ2-1; CDR3 protein: CATSPTLAGEQFF; CDR3 DNA: TGTGCCACCAGCCCCACCTTAGCGGGGGAGCAGTTCTTC
V gene: TRBV7-9; D gene: TRBD1; clone size: -; J gene: TRBJ1-1; CDR3 protein: CASSQTGGITEAFF; CDR3 DNA: TGTGCCAGCAGCCAGACAGGGGGCATCACTGAAGCTTTCTTT
V gene: TRBV5-1; D gene: TRBD2; clone size: few; J gene: TRBJ2-1; CDR3 protein: CASSSAGGVLNEQFF; CDR3 DNA: TGCGCCAGCAGTTCCGCTGGGGGGGTTCTCAATGAGCAGTTCTTC
V gene: TRBV21-1; D gene: -; clone size: -; J gene: TRBJ1-2; CDR3 protein: CASRRGQGNYGYTF; CDR3 DNA: TGTGCCAGCAGGAGGGGACAGGGGAACTATGGCTACACCTTC
V gene: TRBV9; D gene: TRBD2; clone size: once; J gene: TRBJ2-3; CDR3 protein: CASSVEWSGDPFGDTQYF; CDR3 DNA: TGTGCCAGCAGCGTAGAATGGAGCGGGGACCCCTTTGGAGATACGCAGTATTTT
V gene: TRBV5-1; D gene: TRBD2; clone size: -; J gene: TRBJ2-5; CDR3 protein: CASASQGFGASGRETQYF; CDR3 DNA: TGCGCCAGCGCCTCCCAAGGTTTTGGGGCTAGCGGGCGGGAGACCCAGTACTTC
V gene: TRBV6-6; D gene: -; clone size: -; J gene: TRBJ2-3; CDR3 protein: CASSYHVDTQYF; CDR3 DNA: TGTGCCAGCAGTTATCATGTAGATACGCAGTATTTT
V gene: TRBV3-1; D gene: -; clone size: -; J gene: TRBJ1-5; CDR3 protein: CASSQGVGGVNQPQHF; CDR3 DNA: TGTGCCAGCAGCCAAGGAGTGGGGGGCGTCAATCAGCCCCAGCATTTT
V gene: TRBV5-5; D gene: -; clone size: -; J gene: TRBJ2-3; CDR3 protein: CASSTGQGIDTQYF; CDR3 DNA: TGTGCCAGCAGCACGGGGCAGGGAATAGATACGCAGTATTTT
V gene: TRBV2; D gene: TRBD2; clone size: -; J gene: TRBJ2-2; CDR3 protein: CASGGTALAGTLTNTGELFF; CDR3 DNA: TGTGCCAGCGGGGGAACAGCACTAGCGGGTACCCTGACGAACACCGGGGAGCTGTTTTTT
V gene: TRBV28; D gene: -; clone size: few; J gene: TRBJ2-6; CDR3 protein: CASSLGGPSGANVLTF; CDR3 DNA: TGTGCCAGCAGTTTGGGCGGTCCTTCTGGGGCCAACGTCCTGACTTTC
V gene: TRBV5-1; D gene: TRBD1; clone size: many; J gene: TRBJ2-1; CDR3 protein: CASSLVGQGTNEQFF; CDR3 DNA: TGCGCCAGCAGCTTGGTGGGACAGGGCACCAATGAGCAGTTCTTC
V gene: TRBV10-3; D gene: TRBD1; clone size: -; J gene: TRBJ2-1; CDR3 protein: CAISSGQAYNEQFF; CDR3 DNA: TGTGCCATCAGTTCGGGACAGGCATACAATGAGCAGTTCTTC
V gene: TRBV20-1; D gene: -; clone size: -; J gene: TRBJ1-5; CDR3 protein: CSAQNKGNSNQPQHF; CDR3 DNA: TGCAGTGCTCAAAATAAGGGGAACAGCAATCAGCCCCAGCATTTT